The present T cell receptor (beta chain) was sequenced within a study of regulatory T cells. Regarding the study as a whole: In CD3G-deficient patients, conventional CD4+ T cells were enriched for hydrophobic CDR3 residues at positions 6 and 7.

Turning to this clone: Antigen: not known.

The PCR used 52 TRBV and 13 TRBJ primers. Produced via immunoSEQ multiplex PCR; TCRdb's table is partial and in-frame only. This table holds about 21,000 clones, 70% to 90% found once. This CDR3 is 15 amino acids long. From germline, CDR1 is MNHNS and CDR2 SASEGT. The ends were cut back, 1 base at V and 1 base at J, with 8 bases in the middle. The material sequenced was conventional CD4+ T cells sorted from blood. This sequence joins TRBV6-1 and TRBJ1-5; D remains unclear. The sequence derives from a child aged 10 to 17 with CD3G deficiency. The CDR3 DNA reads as TGTGCCAGCAGTGAAGGTAAACGGAGCAATCAGCCCCAGCATTTT. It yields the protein CASSEGKRSNQPQHF.